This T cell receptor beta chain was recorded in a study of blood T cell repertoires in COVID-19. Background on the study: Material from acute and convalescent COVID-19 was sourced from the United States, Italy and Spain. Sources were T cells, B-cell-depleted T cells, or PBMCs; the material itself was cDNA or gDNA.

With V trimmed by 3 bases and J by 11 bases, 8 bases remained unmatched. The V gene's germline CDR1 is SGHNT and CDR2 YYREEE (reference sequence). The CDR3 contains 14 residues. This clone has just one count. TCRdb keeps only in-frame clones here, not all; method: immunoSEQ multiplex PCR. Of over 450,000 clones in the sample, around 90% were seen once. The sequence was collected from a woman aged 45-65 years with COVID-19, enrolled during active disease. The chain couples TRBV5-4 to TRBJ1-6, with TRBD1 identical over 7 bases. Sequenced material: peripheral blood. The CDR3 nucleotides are TGTGCCAGCAGCTCGCCGACAGGGACAGCACCCCTCCACTTT. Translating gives CASSSPTGTAPLHF.